This TCR beta chain was recovered during a study of CD8 T cells in ankylosing spondylitis. Overall study results and limits: Relatively rare in peripheral blood, disease-linked clones were also CD8+.

This clonotype showed up many times. Its cognate antigen is unknown. Trimming pared 8 bases from V and 3 bases from J, leaving 23 bases between. CDR3 length: 15 residues. CDR1 DFQATT and CDR2 SNEGSKA come from the germline V gene (reference sequence). It was by quantitative 5'-RACE with molecular barcodes that TCR beta libraries were made. TCRdb itself ran the 5' RACE reads through MiXCR, one entry per CDR3 protein. The repertoire holds 130,000 or so distinct CDR3 sequences, with more than 6.5% as singletons. The chain links TRBV20-1 to TRBJ2-7; the D gene is possibly TRBD1 (7 bases). Sequencing input: blood, either unsorted or a sorted T cell fraction (not recorded which). The receptor was isolated from a male donor with ankylosing spondylitis or in good health (not recorded which). The CDR3: CSSNQLQGGDYEQYF. The CDR3 nucleotides are TGCAGTTCCAACCAACTGCAGGGGGGCGACTACGAGCAGTACTTC.